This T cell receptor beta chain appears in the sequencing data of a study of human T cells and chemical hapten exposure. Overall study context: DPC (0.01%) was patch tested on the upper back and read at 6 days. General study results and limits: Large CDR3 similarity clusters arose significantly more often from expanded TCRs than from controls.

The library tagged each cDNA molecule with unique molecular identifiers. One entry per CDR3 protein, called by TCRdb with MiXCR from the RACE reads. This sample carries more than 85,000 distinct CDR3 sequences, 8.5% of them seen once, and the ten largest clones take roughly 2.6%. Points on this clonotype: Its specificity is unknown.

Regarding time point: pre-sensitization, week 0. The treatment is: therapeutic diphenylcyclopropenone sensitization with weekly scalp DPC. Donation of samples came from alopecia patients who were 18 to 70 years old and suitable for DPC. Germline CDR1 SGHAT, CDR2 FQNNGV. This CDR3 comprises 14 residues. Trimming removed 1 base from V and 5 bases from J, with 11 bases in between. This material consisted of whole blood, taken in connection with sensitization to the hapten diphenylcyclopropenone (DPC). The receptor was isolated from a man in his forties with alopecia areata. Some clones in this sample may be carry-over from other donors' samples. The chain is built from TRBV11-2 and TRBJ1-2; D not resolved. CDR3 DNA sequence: TGTGCCAGCAGCTTAGGGCAGACCTTTTATGGCTACACCTTC. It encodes CASSLGQTFYGYTF. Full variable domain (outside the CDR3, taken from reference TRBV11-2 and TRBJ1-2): EAGVAQSPRYKIIEKRQSVAFWCNPISGHATLYWYQQILGQGPKLLIQFQNNGVVDDSQLPKDRFSAERLKGVDSTLKIQPAKLEDSAVYLCASSLGQTFYGYTFGSGTRLTVV.